Shown below are 12 T cell receptor beta chains from a single sample sequenced in a study of blood T cells in healthy people across ages. Using a J-beta primer mix together with a sample-barcoded 5' primer, a second PCR was run for roughly 7 to 12 cycles. TCRdb independently ran MiXCR on the 5' RACE reads; one entry per CDR3 protein. The sample has 1.5 million to 1.9 million distinct CDR3 sequences, approximately 43% seen once. The sample comprised blood. The origin of the receptors is a woman aged 18-29 years in good health.

The chain uses TRBV20-1 and TRBJ2-2; no definite D call. This CDR3 has 14 amino acids. CDR1 and CDR2 (germline): DFQATT, SNEGSKA (reference sequence). The V gene lost 3 bases and the J gene lost 1 base, with 9 bases spanning the gap. The CDR3 DNA sequence: TGCAGTGCTAGTGTAGGGTTGAACACCGGGGAGCTGTTTTTT. Residues: CSASVGLNTGELFF.

This chain uses TRBV4-2 with TRBJ2-7, with TRBD2 matching over 8 bases. The CDR3 spans 18 residues. The germline V gene encodes CDR1 LGHNA and CDR2 YNFKEQ. V gave up 4 bases and J gave up 2 bases; unmatched junction bases: 16. The CDR3 region is CASSLDKTSGSLPYEQYF. CDR3 DNA sequence: TGTGCCAGCAGCCTCGACAAAACAAGCGGGAGCCTCCCCTACGAGCAGTACTTC.

Concerning this clonotype itself: An end of the junction differs from the germline gene, which may be a read error. This rearrangement joins TRBV5-5 to TRBJ1-1; 10 bases map to TRBD1. Germline CDR1 is SGHKS and CDR2 is YYEKEE (reference sequence). CDR3 length: 14 amino acids. This chain's CDR3 is CVSSDRGRETEAFF. The CDR3 coding sequence is TGTGTCAGCAGTGACAGGGGGCGTGAGACTGAAGCTTTCTTT.

The chain combines TRBV12-3 or TRBV12-4 with TRBJ2-7; 7 bases align to TRBD1. The CDR3 extends over 14 amino acids. The V segment lost 4 bases and the J segment 3 bases; nucleotides outside the gene matches: 6. The CDR3 coding sequence is TGTGCCAGCAGTTCCAATAACAGGGGCTACGAGCAGTACTTC. This translates into CASSSNNRGYEQYF.

The gene calls are TRBV3-1 and TRBJ2-1, with a possible D match to TRBD2 (6 bases). The DNA end is more similar to TRBJ2-7, so the J call may be wrong. The V gene's germline CDR1 is LGHDT and CDR2 YNNKEL (reference sequence). CDR3 length: 16 amino acids. The CDR3: CASSPLSLAPTNEQYF. The CDR3 coding sequence is TGTGCCAGCAGCCCATTATCCCTAGCGCCGACGAATGAGCAGTACTTC.

This clonotype was seen a few times. The rearrangement joins TRBV28 to TRBJ2-7; D is possibly TRBD1 (5 bases). This CDR3 is built from 14 residues. Between the trimmed V and J ends, which lost 7 bases and 2 bases, there was a span of 15 bases. Germline V gives CDR1 MDHEN, CDR2 SYDVKM. In nucleotides, the CDR3 is TGTGCCAGCACCTGGGGCAGGGCAACCTACGAGCAGTACTTC. It yields the protein CASTWGRATYEQYF.

The chain has TRBV30 and TRBJ2-1, with 7 bases identical to TRBD1. This CDR3 region has 16 residues. Germline loops: CDR1 GTSNPN, CDR2 SVGIG (reference sequence). V dropped 5 bases and J dropped 0; count of bases not matched to a gene: 10. The DNA of the CDR3 is TGTGCCTGGGAAAAAACAGGGGCTGGCTCCTACAATGAGCAGTTCTTC. This gives the protein CAWEKTGAGSYNEQFF.

This clonotype has just a few counts. Germline and junction disagree at one end, which may indicate a read error. The rearrangement uses TRBV7-7 and TRBJ2-5; either TRBD1 or TRBD2 may fit D (5 bases each). Germline V gene data show CDR1 as SSHAT and CDR2 as FNYEAQ (reference sequence). This CDR3 is 17 amino acids long. The CDR3 loop is CASSFLGETDYQETQYF. CDR3 DNA sequence: TGTGCTAGCAGCTTCCTGGGGGAGACTGATTACCAAGAGACCCAGTACTTC.

This clonotype was detected a few times. The chain recombines TRBV4-1 with TRBJ2-1, with TRBD1 matching 9 bases. V lost 2 bases and J lost 12; bases outside the gene matches: 14. CDR1 and CDR2 (germline): MGHRA, YSYEKL. There are 16 residues in the CDR3. The CDR3 DNA is TGCGCCAGCAGCCAATGGGGTGGGGACAGGGTAGGTGGGCAGTTCTTC. It is translated as CASSQWGGDRVGGQFF.

The V and J genes are TRBV10-3 and TRBJ2-1; either TRBD1 or TRBD2 may fit D (5 bases each). V shed 1 base and J shed 10 bases, with 5 bases lying between them. The CDR3 spans 11 residues. Germline CDR1 ENHRY, CDR2 SYGVKD. The CDR3 loop is CAISEWDEQFF. CDR3 coding DNA: TGTGCCATCAGTGAGTGGGACGAGCAGTTCTTC.

This clonotype was recorded a few times. The chain joins TRBV7-9 to TRBJ2-1; D possibly corresponds to TRBD1 (6 bases). The CDR3 spans 18 residues. V lost 6 bases and J lost 5, with 26 bases in between. Per germline, CDR1 SEHNR and CDR2 FQNEAQ (reference sequence). CDR3 bases: TGTGCCAGCAGGCCTCCCAAAACGACGGGACAAGTGAACAATGAGCAGTTCTTC. Protein: CASRPPKTTGQVNNEQFF.

This chain links TRBV6-6 with TRBJ1-2, with 7 bases fitting TRBD1. Germline assignment: CDR1 MNHNY and CDR2 SVGAGI (reference sequence). The CDR3 has 15 amino acids. V lost 0 bases, J lost 4 bases, and 5 bases stayed unmatched. CDR3 in DNA: TGTGCCAGCAGTTACTCAGGGGGCCGAATCTATGGCTACACCTTC. This encodes CASSYSGGRIYGYTF.